The TCR beta chain under discussion was sequenced for a study of T cells after yellow fever vaccination. Study results and caveats: One caveat is that FACS-sorted repertoires could contain abundant clonotypes contaminating from the bulk population.

Trimming stripped 3 bases from V and 12 bases from J, with 12 bases between. The germline V gene encodes CDR1 MDHEN and CDR2 SYDVKM. The CDR3 sequence is 12 residues long. Generation of TCR cDNA used 5'RACE template switching (which added a universal primer site and UMIs). Each CDR3 protein gets one entry after TCRdb re-called the 5' RACE reads with MiXCR. The sample comprises around 590,000 distinct CDR3 sequences, more than 9% of which are singletons, and under 15% rests with the top ten. This clonotype turned up a few times. Its cognate antigen is unknown. The genes are TRBV28 and TRBJ2-1; D gene unclear. The specimen comprised PBMCs, sampled on the day of the yellow fever booster vaccination. The sequence came from a man aged 25 to 40 who received the YFV17D yellow fever vaccine. CDR3 in amino acids: CASSFLDVRQFF. The DNA of the CDR3 is TGTGCCAGCAGTTTTTTGGACGTGAGGCAGTTCTTC.